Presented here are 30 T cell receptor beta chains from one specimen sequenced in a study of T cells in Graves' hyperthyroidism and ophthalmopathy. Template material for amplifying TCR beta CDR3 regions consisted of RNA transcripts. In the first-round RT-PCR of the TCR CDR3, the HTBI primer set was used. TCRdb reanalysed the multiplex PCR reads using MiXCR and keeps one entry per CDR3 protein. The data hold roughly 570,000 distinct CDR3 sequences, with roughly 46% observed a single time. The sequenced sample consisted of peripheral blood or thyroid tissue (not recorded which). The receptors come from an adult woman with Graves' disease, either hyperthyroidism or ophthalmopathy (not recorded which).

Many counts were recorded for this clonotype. The CDR3 sequence: CASSLGPDKDQPQHF. As DNA, the CDR3 is TGTGCCAGCAGCTTAGGTCCAGACAAGGATCAGCCCCAGCATTTT. The J gene is TRBJ1-5, the V gene TRBV7-2; D remains ambiguous. V lost 1 base and J lost 5, with 12 bases in between. Germline CDR1 is SGHTA and CDR2 is FQGNSA. The CDR3 loop spans 15 amino acids.

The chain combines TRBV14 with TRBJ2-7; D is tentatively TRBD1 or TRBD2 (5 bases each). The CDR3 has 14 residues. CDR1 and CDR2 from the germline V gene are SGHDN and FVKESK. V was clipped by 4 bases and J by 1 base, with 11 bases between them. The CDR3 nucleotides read TGTGCCAGCAGCCCCTTGGGGGATTCCTACGAGCAGTACTTC. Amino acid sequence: CASSPLGDSYEQYF. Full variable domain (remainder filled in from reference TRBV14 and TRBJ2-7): EAGVTQFPSHSVIEKGQTVTLRCDPISGHDNLYWYRRVMGKEIKFLLHFVKESKQDESGMPNNRFLAERTGGTYSTLKVQPAELEDSGVYFCASSPLGDSYEQYFGPGTRLTVT.

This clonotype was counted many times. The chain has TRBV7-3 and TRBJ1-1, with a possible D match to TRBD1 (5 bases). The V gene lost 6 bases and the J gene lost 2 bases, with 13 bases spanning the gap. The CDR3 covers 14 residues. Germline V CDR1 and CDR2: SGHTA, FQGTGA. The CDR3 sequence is CASRITGANTEAFF. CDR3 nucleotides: TGTGCCAGCAGAATAACAGGAGCTAACACTGAAGCTTTCTTT.

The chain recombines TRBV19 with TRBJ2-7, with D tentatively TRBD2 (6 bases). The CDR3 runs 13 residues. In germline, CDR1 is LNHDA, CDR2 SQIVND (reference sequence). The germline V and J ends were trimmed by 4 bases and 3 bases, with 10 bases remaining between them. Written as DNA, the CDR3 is TGTGCCAGTAGTACTAGCGCCCACTACGAGCAGTACTTC. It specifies CASSTSAHYEQYF.

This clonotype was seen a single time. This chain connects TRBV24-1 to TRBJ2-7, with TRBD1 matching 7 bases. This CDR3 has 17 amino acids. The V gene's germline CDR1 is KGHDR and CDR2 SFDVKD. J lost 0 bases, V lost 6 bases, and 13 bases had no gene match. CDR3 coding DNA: TGTGCCACCAGTCTCCAGTCGGACAGGAGAGTCTCCTACGAGCAGTACTTC. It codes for CATSLQSDRRVSYEQYF.

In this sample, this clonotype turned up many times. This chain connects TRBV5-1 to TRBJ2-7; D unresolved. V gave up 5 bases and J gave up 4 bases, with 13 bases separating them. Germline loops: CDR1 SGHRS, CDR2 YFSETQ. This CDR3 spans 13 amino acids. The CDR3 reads CASRQETLYEQYF. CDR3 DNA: TGCGCCAGCAGGCAGGAGACCTTATACGAGCAGTACTTC.

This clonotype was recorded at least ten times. The DNA of the CDR3 is TGTGCCAGCATAGACAGCCCTTATAATTCACCCCTCCACTTT. Translated, it gives CASIDSPYNSPLHF. The V and J genes are TRBV28 and TRBJ1-6; a possible D gene is TRBD1 (5 bases). CDR1 is MDHEN, CDR2 SYDVKM, per germline. The germline V and J ends were trimmed by 7 bases and 4 bases, with 11 bases remaining between them. The CDR3 sequence is 14 residues long.

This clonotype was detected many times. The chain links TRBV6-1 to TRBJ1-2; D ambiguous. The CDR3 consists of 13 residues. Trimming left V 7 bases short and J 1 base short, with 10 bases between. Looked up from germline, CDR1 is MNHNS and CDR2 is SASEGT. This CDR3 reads CASKATGNYGYTF. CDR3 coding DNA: TGTGCCAGCAAGGCGACGGGTAACTATGGCTACACCTTC.

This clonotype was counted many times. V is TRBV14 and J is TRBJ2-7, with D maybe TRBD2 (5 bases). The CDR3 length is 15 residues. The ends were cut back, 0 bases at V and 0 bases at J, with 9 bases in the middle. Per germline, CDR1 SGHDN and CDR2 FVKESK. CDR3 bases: TGTGCCAGCAGCCAAGATCGGGGTGGCTCCTACGAGCAGTACTTC. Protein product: CASSQDRGGSYEQYF.

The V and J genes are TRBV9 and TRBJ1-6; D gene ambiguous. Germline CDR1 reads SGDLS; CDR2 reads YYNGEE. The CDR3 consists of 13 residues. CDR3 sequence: CAIAGSENSPLHF. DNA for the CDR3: TGTGCTATCGCGGGGTCGGAAAATTCACCCCTCCACTTT.

The chain's CDR3 is CASTVSIFSYEQYF. In DNA form, the CDR3 reads TGTGCCAGCACTGTATCGATCTTCTCCTACGAGCAGTACTTC. The gene calls are TRBV7-9 and TRBJ2-7, with D hard to call. The V end lost 7 bases, the J end lost 0 bases, and 13 bases lay between the germline ends. This CDR3 is 14 amino acids long. The germline V gene encodes CDR1 SEHNR and CDR2 FQNEAQ (reference sequence).

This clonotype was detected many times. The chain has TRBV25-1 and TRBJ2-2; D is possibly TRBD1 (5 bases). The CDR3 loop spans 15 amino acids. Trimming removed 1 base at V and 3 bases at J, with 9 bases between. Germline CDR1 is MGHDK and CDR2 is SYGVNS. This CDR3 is CASSELVRDTGELFF. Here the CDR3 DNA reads TGTGCCAGCAGTGAATTGGTCAGGGACACCGGGGAGCTGTTTTTT.

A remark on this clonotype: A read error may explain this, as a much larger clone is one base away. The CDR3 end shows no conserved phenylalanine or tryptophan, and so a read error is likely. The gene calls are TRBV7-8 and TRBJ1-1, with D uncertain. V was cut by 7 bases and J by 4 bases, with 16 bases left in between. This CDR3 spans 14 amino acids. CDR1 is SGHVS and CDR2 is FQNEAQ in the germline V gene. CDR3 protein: CASNLRRTGTEAFL. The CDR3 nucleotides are TGTGCCAGCAATCTGAGAAGGACGGGCACTGAAGCTTTCCTT.

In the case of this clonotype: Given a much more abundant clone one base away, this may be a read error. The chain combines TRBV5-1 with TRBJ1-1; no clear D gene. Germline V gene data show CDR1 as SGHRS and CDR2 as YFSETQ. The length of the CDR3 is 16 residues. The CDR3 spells CASSLFFVEPDTEASF. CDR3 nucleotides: TGCGCCAGCAGCTTGTTTTTCGTAGAGCCCGACACTGAAGCTTCCTTT.

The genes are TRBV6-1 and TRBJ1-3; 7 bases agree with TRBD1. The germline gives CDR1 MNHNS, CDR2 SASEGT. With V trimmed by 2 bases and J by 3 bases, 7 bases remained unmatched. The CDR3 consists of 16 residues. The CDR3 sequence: CASSELQGEFGNTIYF. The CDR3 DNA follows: TGTGCCAGCAGTGAACTCCAGGGGGAGTTTGGAAACACCATATATTTT.

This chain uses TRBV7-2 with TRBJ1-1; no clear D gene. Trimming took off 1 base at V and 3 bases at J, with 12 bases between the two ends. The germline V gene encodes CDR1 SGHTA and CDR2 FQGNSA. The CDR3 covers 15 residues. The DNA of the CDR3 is TGTGCCAGCAGCTTAGTCCCGGGTTTGGACACTGAAGCTTTCTTT. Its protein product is CASSLVPGLDTEAFF.

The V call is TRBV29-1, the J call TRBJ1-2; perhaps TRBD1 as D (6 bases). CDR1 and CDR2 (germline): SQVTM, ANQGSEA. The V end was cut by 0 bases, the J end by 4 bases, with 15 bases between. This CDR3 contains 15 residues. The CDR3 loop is CSVEDRGRGSYGYTF. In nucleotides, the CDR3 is TGCAGCGTTGAAGATCGCGGCAGGGGTTCCTATGGCTACACCTTC.

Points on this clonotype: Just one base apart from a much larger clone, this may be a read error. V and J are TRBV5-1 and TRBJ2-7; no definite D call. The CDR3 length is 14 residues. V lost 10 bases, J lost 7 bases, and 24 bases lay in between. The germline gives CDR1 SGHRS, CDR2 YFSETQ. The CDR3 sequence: CAGKNELIPREQYF. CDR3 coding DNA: TGCGCCGGCAAAAACGAATTGATCCCTCGGGAGCAGTACTTC.

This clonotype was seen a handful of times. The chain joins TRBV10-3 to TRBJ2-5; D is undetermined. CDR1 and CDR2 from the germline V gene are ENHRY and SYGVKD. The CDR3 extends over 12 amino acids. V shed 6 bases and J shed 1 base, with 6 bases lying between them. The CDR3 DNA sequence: TGTGCCATCAGGGGCAGCCAAGAGACCCAGTACTTC. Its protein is CAIRGSQETQYF.

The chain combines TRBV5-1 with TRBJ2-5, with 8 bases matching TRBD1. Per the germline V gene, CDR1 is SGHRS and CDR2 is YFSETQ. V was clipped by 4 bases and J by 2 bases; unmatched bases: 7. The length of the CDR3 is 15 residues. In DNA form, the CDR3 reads TGCGCCAGCAGCACTGGACAGGGTGTACAAGAGACCCAGTACTTC. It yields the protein CASSTGQGVQETQYF.

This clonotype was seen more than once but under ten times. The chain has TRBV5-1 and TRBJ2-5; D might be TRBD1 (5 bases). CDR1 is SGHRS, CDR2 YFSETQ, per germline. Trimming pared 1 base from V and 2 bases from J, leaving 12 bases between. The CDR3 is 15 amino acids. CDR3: CASSLNQGRQETQYF. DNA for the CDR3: TGCGCCAGCAGCTTGAATCAGGGTCGGCAAGAGACCCAGTACTTC.

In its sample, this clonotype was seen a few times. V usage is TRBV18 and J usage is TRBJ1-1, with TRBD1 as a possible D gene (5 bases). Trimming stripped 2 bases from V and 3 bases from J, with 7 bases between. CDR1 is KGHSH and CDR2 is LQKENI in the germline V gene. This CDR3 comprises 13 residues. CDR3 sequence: CASSPEGHTEAFF. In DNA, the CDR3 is TGTGCCAGCTCACCAGAGGGACACACTGAAGCTTTCTTT. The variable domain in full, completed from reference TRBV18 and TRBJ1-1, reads NAGVMQNPRHLVRRRGQEARLRCSPMKGHSHVYWYRQLPEEGLKFMVYLQKENIIDESGMPKERFSAEFPKEGPSILRIQQVVRGDSAAYFCASSPEGHTEAFFGQGTRLTVV.

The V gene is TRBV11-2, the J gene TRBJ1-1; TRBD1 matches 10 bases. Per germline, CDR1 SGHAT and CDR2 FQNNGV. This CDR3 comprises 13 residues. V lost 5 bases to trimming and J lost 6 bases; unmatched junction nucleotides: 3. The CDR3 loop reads CASSPGQGAEAFF. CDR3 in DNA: TGTGCCAGCAGCCCTGGACAGGGGGCTGAAGCTTTCTTT.

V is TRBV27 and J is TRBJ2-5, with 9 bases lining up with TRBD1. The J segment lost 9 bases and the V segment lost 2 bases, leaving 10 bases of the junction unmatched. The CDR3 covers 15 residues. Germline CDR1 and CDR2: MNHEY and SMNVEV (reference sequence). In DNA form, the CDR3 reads TGTGCCAGCAGTTTAGACAGGGGGTCGAGGCAGCCCCAGTACTTC. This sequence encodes CASSLDRGSRQPQYF.

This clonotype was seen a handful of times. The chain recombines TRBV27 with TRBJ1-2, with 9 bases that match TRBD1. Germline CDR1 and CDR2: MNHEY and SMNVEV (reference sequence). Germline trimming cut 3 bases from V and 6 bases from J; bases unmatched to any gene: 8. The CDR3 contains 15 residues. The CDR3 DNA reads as TGTGCCAGCAGTTTTGGGGACAGGGATGGGGATGGCTACACCTTC. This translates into CASSFGDRDGDGYTF.

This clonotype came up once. The CDR3 protein is CASSLAGLAGEATQYF. The CDR3 DNA sequence: TGTGCCAGCAGCTTAGCGGGACTAGCGGGAGAGGCTACCCAGTACTTC. The rearrangement uses TRBV7-2 and TRBJ2-5; 14 nucleotides match TRBD2. The germline CDR1 and CDR2 sequences are SGHTA and FQGNSA. After removal of 0 bases from V and 8 bases from J, the junction contained 5 bases not matched to a gene. The CDR3 is 16 amino acids. The whole variable domain, filled in from reference TRBV7-2 and TRBJ2-5, reads GAGVSQSPSNKVTEKGKDVELRCDPISGHTALYWYRQSLGQGLEFLIYFQGNSAPDKSGLPSDRFSAERTGGSVSTLTIQRTQQEDSAVYLCASSLAGLAGEATQYFGPGTRLLVL.

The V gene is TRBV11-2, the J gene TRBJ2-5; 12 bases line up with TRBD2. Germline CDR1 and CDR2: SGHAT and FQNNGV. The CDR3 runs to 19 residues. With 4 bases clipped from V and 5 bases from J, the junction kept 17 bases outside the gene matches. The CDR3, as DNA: TGTGCCAGCAGCTCTCCGACTAGCGGGAGTTTAGGCGGCCGGGAGACCCAGTACTTC. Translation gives CASSSPTSGSLGGRETQYF.

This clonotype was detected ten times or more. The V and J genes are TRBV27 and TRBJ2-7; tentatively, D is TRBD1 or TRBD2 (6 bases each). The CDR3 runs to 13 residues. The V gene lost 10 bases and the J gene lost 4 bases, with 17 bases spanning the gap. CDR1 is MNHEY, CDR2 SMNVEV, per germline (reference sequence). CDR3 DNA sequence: TGTGCCACCCCGGGGGCTGGGGATTACGAGCAGTACTTC. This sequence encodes CATPGAGDYEQYF.

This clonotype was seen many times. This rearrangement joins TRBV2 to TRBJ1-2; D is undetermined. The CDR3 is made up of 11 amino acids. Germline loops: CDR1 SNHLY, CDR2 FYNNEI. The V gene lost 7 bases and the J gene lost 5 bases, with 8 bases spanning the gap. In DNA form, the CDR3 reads TGTGCCAGCACGACGGGGTATGGCTACACCTTC. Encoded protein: CASTTGYGYTF.

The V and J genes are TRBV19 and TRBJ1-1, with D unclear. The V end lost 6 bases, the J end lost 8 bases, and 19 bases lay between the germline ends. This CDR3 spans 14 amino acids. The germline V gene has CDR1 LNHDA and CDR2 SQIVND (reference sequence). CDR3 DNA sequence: TGTGCCAGTAGCCCCTTCAGCCAAGGGAGGGAAGCTTTCTTT. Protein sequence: CASSPFSQGREAFF. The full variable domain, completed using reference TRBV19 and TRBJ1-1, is DGGITQSPKYLFRKEGQNVTLSCEQNLNHDAMYWYRQDPGQGLRLIYYSQIVNDFQKGDIAEGYSVSREKKESFPLTVTSAQKNPTAFYLCASSPFSQGREAFFGQGTRLTVV.